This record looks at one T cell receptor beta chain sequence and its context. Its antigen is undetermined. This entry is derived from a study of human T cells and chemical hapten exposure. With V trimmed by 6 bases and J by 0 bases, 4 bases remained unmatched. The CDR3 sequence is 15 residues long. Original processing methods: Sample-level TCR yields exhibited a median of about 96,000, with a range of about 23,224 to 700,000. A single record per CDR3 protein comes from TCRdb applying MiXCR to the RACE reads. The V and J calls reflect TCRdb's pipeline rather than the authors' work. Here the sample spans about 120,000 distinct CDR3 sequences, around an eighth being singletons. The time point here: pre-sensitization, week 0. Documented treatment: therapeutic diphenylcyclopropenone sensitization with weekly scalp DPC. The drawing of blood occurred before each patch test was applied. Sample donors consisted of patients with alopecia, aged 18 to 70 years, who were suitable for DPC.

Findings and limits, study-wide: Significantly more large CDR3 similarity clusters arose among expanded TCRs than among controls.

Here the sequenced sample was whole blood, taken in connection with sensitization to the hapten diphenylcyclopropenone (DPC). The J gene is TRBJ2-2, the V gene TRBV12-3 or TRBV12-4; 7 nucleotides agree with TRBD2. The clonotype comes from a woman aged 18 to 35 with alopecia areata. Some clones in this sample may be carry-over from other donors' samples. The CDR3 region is CASSPRGANTGELFF. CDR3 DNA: TGTGCCAGCAGCCCACGGGGGGCGAACACCGGGGAGCTGTTTTTT.